This TCR beta chain stems from a study of CD8 T cells in ankylosing spondylitis. TCRdb called the 5' RACE reads again in MiXCR, with one record for every CDR3 protein. In the table there are about 400,000 distinct CDR3 sequences, 20% to 25% of which are singletons. This clonotype was picked up a small number of times. Its cognate antigen is unknown. The study's findings and limits: Earlier authors reported some of these motif variants in reactive arthritis synovial fluid and blood. Typical of ankylosing spondylitis blood, it appeared, was a TCR beta motif of under 10 highly homologous variants. Reportedly, significant enrichment of disease-linked clones occurred in matched ankylosing spondylitis synovial fluid.

The sequence came from a male donor with ankylosing spondylitis. Sequencing was done on a sample of blood, either unsorted or a sorted T cell fraction (not recorded which).

In DNA, the CDR3 is TGTGCCAGCAGACGCACACCGGAGGGCCGGGATACGCAGTATTTT. It encodes CASRRTPEGRDTQYF. V gene TRBV6-2 or TRBV6-3 combines with J gene TRBJ2-3, with a tentative D call TRBD2 (6 bases). Deletions cut 6 bases from V and 6 bases from J, with 19 bases between. The V gene's germline CDR1 is MNHEY and CDR2 SVGEGT. The CDR3 runs to 15 residues.